This T cell receptor (beta chain) was identified during a study of T-cell reconstitution after alpha-beta-depleted transplantation in children. General observations from the study: Expanded clones from the graft, numbering several hundred, reportedly supplied alpha-beta T cells about two months after transplant. Once a year had passed after transplant, T-cell counts and diversity came mostly from newly produced T cells.

This clonotype was counted between two and nine times. What it binds is not known. Researchers prepared the TCRbeta library using unique molecular identifiers, the study reports. TCRdb re-derived calls from the PCR reads in MiXCR, one entry per CDR3 protein. The sample records about 980,000 distinct CDR3 sequences, roughly 29% being singletons. The germline gives CDR1 SQVTM, CDR2 ANQGSEA. V was pared by 4 bases and J by 6 bases, with 7 bases of the junction left unmatched. The CDR3 sequence is 14 residues long. Sequencing used PBMCs, mostly from graft donor cells, obtained 360 days after TCRalphabeta/CD19-depleted stem cell transplant. The TCR comes from a boy less than two years old who had a stem cell transplant for SCID, so the T cells may come from the graft donor. The chain has TRBV29-1 and TRBJ2-2; 8 bases map to TRBD2. CDR3 sequence: CSVAGGGQAGELFF. In DNA, the CDR3 is TGCAGCGTTGCCGGCGGGGGGCAAGCCGGGGAGCTGTTTTTT.